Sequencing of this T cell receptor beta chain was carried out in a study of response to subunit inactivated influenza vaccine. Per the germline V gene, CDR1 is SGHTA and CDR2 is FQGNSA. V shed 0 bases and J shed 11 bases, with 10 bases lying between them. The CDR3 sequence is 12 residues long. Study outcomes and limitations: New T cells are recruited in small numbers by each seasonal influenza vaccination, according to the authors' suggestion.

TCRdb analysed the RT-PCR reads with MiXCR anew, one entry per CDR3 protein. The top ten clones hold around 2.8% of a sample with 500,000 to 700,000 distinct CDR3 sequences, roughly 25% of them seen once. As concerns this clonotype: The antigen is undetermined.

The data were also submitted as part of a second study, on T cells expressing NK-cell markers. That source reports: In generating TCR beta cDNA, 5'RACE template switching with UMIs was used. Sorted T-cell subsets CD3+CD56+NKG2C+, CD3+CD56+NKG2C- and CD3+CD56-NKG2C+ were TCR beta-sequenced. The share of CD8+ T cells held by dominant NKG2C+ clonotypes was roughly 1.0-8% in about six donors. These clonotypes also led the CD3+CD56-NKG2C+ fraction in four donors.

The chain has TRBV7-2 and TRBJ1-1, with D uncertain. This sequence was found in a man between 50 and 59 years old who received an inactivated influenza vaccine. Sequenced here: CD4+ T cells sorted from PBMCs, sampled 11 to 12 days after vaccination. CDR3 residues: CASSLAGTLAFF. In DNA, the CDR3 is TGTGCCAGCAGCTTAGCGGGCACATTGGCTTTCTTT. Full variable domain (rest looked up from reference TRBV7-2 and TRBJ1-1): GAGVSQSPSNKVTEKGKDVELRCDPISGHTALYWYRQSLGQGLEFLIYFQGNSAPDKSGLPSDRFSAERTGGSVSTLTIQRTQQEDSAVYLCASSLAGTLAFFGQGTRLTVV.